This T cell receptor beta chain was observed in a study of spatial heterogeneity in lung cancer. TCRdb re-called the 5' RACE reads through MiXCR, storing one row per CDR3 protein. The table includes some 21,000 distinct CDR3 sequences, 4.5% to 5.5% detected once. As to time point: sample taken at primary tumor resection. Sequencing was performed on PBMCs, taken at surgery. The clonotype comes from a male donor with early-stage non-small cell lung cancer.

Here the CDR3 reads CASSFPSSTDTQYF. CDR3 nucleotide sequence: TGTGCCAGCAGCTTTCCCTCTAGCACAGATACGCAGTATTTT. The chain employs TRBV5-6 and TRBJ2-3; D uncertain. Germline CDR1 and CDR2: SGHDT and YYEEEE. V lost 2 bases, J lost 0 bases, and 7 bases lay in between. The CDR3 has 14 amino acids.